A single sample gave rise to the 10 T cell receptor beta chains below, sequenced in a study of CD4 T cells in relation to SARS-CoV-2 and coronaviruses (dated by TCRdb to about 2021). Their recognized antigens are unknown. The method behind the library was the immunoSEQ multiplex PCR assay. TCRdb provides this immuneACCESS table in a form limited to in-frame rearrangements. Some clones are lacking; in checked studies, under half of them reflect an unresolved V gene, and why the rest are absent is not known. The sample table shows approximately 25,000 clones, and 73% are seen once. Together, the top ten hold 15% to 20% of the sample. CD4+ T cells from unexposed donors were collected before the COVID-19 pandemic (2011-2018). After less than eleven days of culture, CD4+ T cells were isolated with the EasySep CD4+ T cell isolation kit. Sample: CD4+ T cells from PBMCs, cultured in vitro. The origin of the receptors is a human donor in good health.

The chain recombines TRBV18 with TRBJ2-7; 11 nucleotides align to TRBD2. Germline V gene lookup returns CDR1 KGHSH and CDR2 LQKENI. J gave up 2 bases and V 3 bases, and 3 bases lay outside the gene matches. The CDR3 is made up of 15 amino acids. CDR3 residues: CASSPGTSGAYEQYF. CDR3 DNA: TGTGCCAGCTCACCGGGGACTAGCGGAGCCTACGAGCAGTACTTC. Supplemented by reference TRBV18 and TRBJ2-7, the full variable domain reads NAGVMQNPRHLVRRRGQEARLRCSPMKGHSHVYWYRQLPEEGLKFMVYLQKENIIDESGMPKERFSAEFPKEGPSILRIQQVVRGDSAAYFCASSPGTSGAYEQYFGPGTRLTVT.

The gene calls are TRBV5-1 and TRBJ2-3; D is perhaps TRBD1 or TRBD2 (5 bases each). Deletions cut 6 bases from V and 2 bases from J, with 13 bases between. CDR3 length: 14 amino acids. Germline loops: CDR1 SGHRS, CDR2 YFSETQ. The chain's CDR3 is CASTGASYTDTQYF. The CDR3 DNA reads TGCGCCAGCACCGGGGCGTCATACACAGATACGCAGTATTTT.

This sequence joins TRBV2 and TRBJ2-2, with D possibly matching TRBD2 (6 bases). The V end was cut by 6 bases, the J end by 5 bases, with 13 bases between. Germline V gives CDR1 SNHLY, CDR2 FYNNEI. The CDR3 has 14 amino acids. The CDR3 bases are TGTGCCAGCAGGCTGGAGGGGCGAACCGGGGAGCTGTTTTTT. Amino acids: CASRLEGRTGELFF.

The rearrangement uses TRBV11-3 and TRBJ2-3; unclear D gene. Per the germline V gene, CDR1 is SGHNT and CDR2 is YENEEA. The V end was cut by 4 bases, the J end by 8 bases, with 13 bases between. The CDR3 consists of 13 residues. CDR3 sequence (DNA): TGTGCCAGCAGCTCCAACTCCGCCGGTACGCAGTATTTT. The encoded protein is CASSSNSAGTQYF.

The chain is built from TRBV10-1 and TRBJ2-3; tentatively, D is TRBD2 (5 bases). The V and J ends lost 4 bases and 0 bases respectively, with 8 bases between them. Germline values: CDR1 WNHNN, CDR2 SYGVQD (reference sequence). The CDR3 runs 14 residues. CDR3 nucleotide sequence: TGCGCCAGCAGTGGCGGCGGGAGCACAGATACGCAGTATTTT. It specifies CASSGGGSTDTQYF.

This clone was seen only once. The chain uses TRBV6-6 and TRBJ2-1; D is possibly TRBD1 (5 bases). There are 15 residues in the CDR3. V dropped 6 bases and J dropped 0 bases, with 12 bases sitting between them. Germline-derived CDR1 and CDR2 are MNHNY and SVGAGI (reference sequence). The CDR3 bases are TGTGCCAGCAGCCCTAGGACAAACTCCTACAATGAGCAGTTCTTC. Encoded protein: CASSPRTNSYNEQFF.

The chain couples TRBV7-7 to TRBJ2-1; unclear D gene. The CDR3 runs 13 residues. V was trimmed by 8 bases and J by 8 bases, leaving 16 bases between them. Germline V gives CDR1 SSHAT, CDR2 FNYEAQ (reference sequence). This CDR3 reads CASSRARSDEQFF. CDR3 nucleotides: TGTGCCAGCTCAAGGGCCAGGTCCGATGAGCAGTTCTTC.

The rearrangement links TRBV12-5 to TRBJ1-5, with D perhaps TRBD1 (5 bases). Looked up from germline, CDR1 is LGHNT and CDR2 is FRNRAP. The CDR3 consists of 15 residues. Trimming took off 3 bases at V and 6 bases at J, with 15 bases between the two ends. DNA for the CDR3: TGTGCTAGTGGTTTCATCTCGGGGGGAGGTCAGCCCCAGCATTTT. Protein sequence: CASGFISGGGQPQHF.

The chain couples TRBV24-1 to TRBJ2-3; 9 bases agree with TRBD1. Germline V lookup: CDR1 KGHDR, CDR2 SFDVKD. The CDR3 is made up of 16 amino acids. With V trimmed by 9 bases and J by 8 bases, 17 bases remained unmatched. The CDR3 nucleotides read TGTGCCACCTCCGAGGGACAGGGTATTCGTCGTAGTACGCAGTATTTT. Amino acids: CATSEGQGIRRSTQYF.

This chain connects TRBV5-1 to TRBJ1-2; TRBD1 matches 8 bases. The CDR3 sequence is 14 residues long. After removal of 1 base from V and 8 bases from J, the junction contained 7 bases not matched to a gene. In germline, CDR1 is SGHRS, CDR2 YFSETQ. For the CDR3, the DNA is TGCGCCAGCAGCTTGTCGACAGGGGAAGGCGGCTACACCTTC. As protein: CASSLSTGEGGYTF. Combining the CDR3 with reference TRBV5-1 and TRBJ1-2 gives the whole variable domain KAGVTQTPRYLIKTRGQQVTLSCSPISGHRSVSWYQQTPGQGLQFLFEYFSETQRNKGNFPGRFSGRQFSNSRSEMNVSTLELGDSALYLCASSLSTGEGGYTFGSGTRLTVV.